The following is a TCR beta chain sequence with its context. Its antigen is undetermined. This sample was taken from a study of identical twins. Study outcomes and limitations: The same donors were not followed; conclusions instead depended on cross-sectional statistical analysis.

One entry per CDR3 protein, called by TCRdb with MiXCR from the 5' RACE reads. The table lists some 600,000 distinct CDR3 sequences, about 7.1% of them singletons. Germline values: CDR1 DFQATT, CDR2 SNEGSKA (reference sequence). V lost 6 bases and J lost 7, with 12 bases in between. The CDR3 is made up of 11 amino acids. A further study also used this sample, focusing on yellow fever vaccine responses in identical twins.

The sequence derives from a woman aged 18-29 years in good health. The J gene is TRBJ1-2, the V gene TRBV20-1; no clear D. The sample was PBMCs. The CDR3 bases are TGCAGTGCCCCCTCGGTAGGTGGCTACACCTTC. It specifies CSAPSVGGYTF.